These 26 T cell receptor beta chains originate from one sample sequenced in a study of blood T cell repertoires in COVID-19. Sequenced by immunoSEQ multiplex PCR; TCRdb stores in-frame clones only, minus some. Of about 400,000 clones in the sample, roughly 89% are singletons; the top ten hold around 4.5%. The sample comprised peripheral blood. These receptor sequences come from a woman aged 25 to 39 with acute or convalescent COVID-19.

The chain is built from TRBV20-1 and TRBJ2-7; tentative D call: TRBD1 (6 bases). V was pared by 6 bases and J by 5 bases, with 11 bases between. Germline CDR1 is DFQATT and CDR2 is SNEGSKA (reference sequence). This CDR3 is built from 11 residues. In DNA form, the CDR3 reads TGCAGTGCAAACACAGGGCACGAGCAGTACTTC. Translation gives CSANTGHEQYF.

In nucleotides, the CDR3 is TGTGCCAGCTCCCGGGACTTCCAAGAGACCCAGTACTTC. Translating gives CASSRDFQETQYF. The V call is TRBV6-5, the J call TRBJ2-5, with a tentative D call TRBD2 (6 bases). This CDR3 has 13 amino acids. Germline CDR1 MNHEY, CDR2 SVGAGI. The V gene lost 8 bases and the J gene lost 1 base, with 11 bases spanning the gap.

This clone has only one observation. This rearrangement joins TRBV19 to TRBJ2-5; D may be TRBD2 (6 bases). CDR1 and CDR2 (germline): LNHDA, SQIVND (reference sequence). V shed 3 bases and J shed 2 bases, with 13 bases lying between them. There are 15 residues in the CDR3. The CDR3 bases are TGTGCCAGTAGTATCGGGAGCAGGGCGCAAGAGACCCAGTACTTC. Translating it yields CASSIGSRAQETQYF.

The chain has TRBV19 and TRBJ2-6, with TRBD1 matching 9 bases. Germline CDR1 LNHDA, CDR2 SQIVND (reference sequence). The J segment lost 1 base and the V segment lost 5 bases, leaving 3 bases of the junction unmatched. The CDR3 is 16 amino acids. CDR3 nucleotide sequence: TGTGCCAGTAGTCTTGGGACAGGGTCTGGGGCCAACGTCCTGACTTTC. Encoded protein: CASSLGTGSGANVLTF.

The chain has TRBV2 and TRBJ2-1; 8 bases line up with TRBD2. This CDR3 contains 16 residues. V gave up 5 bases and J gave up 4 bases; unmatched junction bases: 10. CDR1 and CDR2 from the germline V gene are SNHLY and FYNNEI. Here the CDR3 reads CASSPTRGGNYNEQFF. Here the CDR3 DNA reads TGTGCCAGCAGTCCTACCCGGGGGGGTAATTACAATGAGCAGTTCTTC.

The chain links TRBV6-6 to TRBJ1-5; D remains unclear. CDR3 length: 13 residues. V was trimmed by 6 bases and J by 4 bases, leaving 10 bases between them. CDR1 is MNHNY, CDR2 SVGAGI, per germline (reference sequence). CDR3 bases: TGTGCCAGCAGATCAAGGGAGAATCAGCCCCAGCATTTT. Translating it yields CASRSRENQPQHF.

The V and J genes are TRBV7-2 and TRBJ2-1; 13 nucleotides align to TRBD2. In germline, CDR1 is SGHTA, CDR2 FQGNSA. The CDR3 loop spans 15 amino acids. Losses at the gene ends were 4 bases for V and 8 bases for J; bases not matched to a gene: 5. The CDR3 coding sequence is TGTGCCAGCAGCTACCTAGGACTAGCGGGGGATGAGCAGTTCTTC. This codes for CASSYLGLAGDEQFF.

The gene calls are TRBV7-2 and TRBJ1-4; maybe TRBD1 (5 bases). CDR1 and CDR2 (germline): SGHTA, FQGNSA. The CDR3 extends over 16 amino acids. V dropped 1 base and J dropped 4 bases, with 13 bases sitting between them. In DNA, the CDR3 is TGTGCCAGCAGCTTAGTTACCGGACAAGTTAATGAAAAACTGTTTTTT. This gives the protein CASSLVTGQVNEKLFF.

This rearrangement joins TRBV28 to TRBJ1-2; no clear D. CDR3 size: 16 residues. Germline V gives CDR1 MDHEN, CDR2 SYDVKM. V lost 2 bases to trimming and J lost 4 bases, with 17 bases between them. This chain's CDR3 is CASSLEGAGPGYGYTF. The CDR3 DNA reads TGTGCCAGCAGTTTAGAGGGAGCAGGCCCTGGCTATGGCTACACCTTC.

This chain uses TRBV27 with TRBJ1-5; tentative D call: TRBD1 (6 bases). The CDR3 extends over 16 amino acids. Trimming cost V 8 bases and J 1 base, with 18 bases left between them. Per germline, CDR1 MNHEY and CDR2 SMNVEV (reference sequence). The CDR3 DNA reads as TGTGCCAGCGGCTCTTTACAGGGATACAGCAATCAGCCCCAGCATTTT. Amino acid sequence: CASGSLQGYSNQPQHF.

This chain uses TRBV3-1 (or the pseudogene TRBV3-2) with TRBJ2-1, with D possibly TRBD1 on 6 matching bases. Germline CDR1 is LGHDT and CDR2 is YNNKEL (reference sequence). The germline V and J ends were trimmed by 4 bases and 2 bases, with 15 bases remaining between them. The CDR3 runs 16 residues. CDR3 sequence: CASSLSRTAPYNEQFF. The CDR3 DNA sequence: TGTGCCAGCAGCCTCTCACGGACAGCGCCCTACAATGAGCAGTTCTTC.

This clone was recorded only once. The chain has TRBV5-4 and TRBJ2-7; 7 nucleotides align to TRBD1. V lost 7 bases, J lost 3 bases, and 13 bases stayed unmatched. CDR1 SGHNT and CDR2 YYREEE come from the germline V gene (reference sequence). The CDR3 covers 15 residues. Here the CDR3 reads CASGQATSPLYEQYF. Here the CDR3 DNA reads TGTGCCAGCGGACAGGCCACCTCCCCCCTCTACGAGCAGTACTTC.

The chain carries TRBV20-1 and TRBJ2-4; 8 bases match TRBD1. The CDR3 spans 15 residues. Germline V lookup: CDR1 DFQATT, CDR2 SNEGSKA (reference sequence). The ends lost 3 bases at V and 6 bases at J; junction bases unmatched: 10. As DNA, the CDR3 is TGCAGTGCTAGTTTTGGGCAGGGGGCCCCAAACATTCAGTACTTC. Translated, it gives CSASFGQGAPNIQYF.

CDR3 in DNA: TGTGCCAGCAGTGACAGAACCTACGAGCAGTACTTC. Translated: CASSDRTYEQYF. The V and J genes are TRBV6-1 and TRBJ2-7; unclear D gene. The germline V gene has CDR1 MNHNS and CDR2 SASEGT. The CDR3 has 12 amino acids. Trimming pared 3 bases from V and 2 bases from J, leaving 5 bases between.

The chain joins TRBV7-8 to TRBJ2-1; perhaps TRBD2 as D (7 bases). Trimming cost V 1 base and J 5 bases, with 12 bases left between them. CDR3 length: 15 amino acids. Per the germline V gene, CDR1 is SGHVS and CDR2 is FQNEAQ. The CDR3 protein is CASSLVGGADNEQFF. Written as DNA, the CDR3 is TGTGCCAGCAGCTTAGTGGGGGGGGCCGACAATGAGCAGTTCTTC. The full variable domain, rest sourced from reference TRBV7-8 and TRBJ2-1, is GAGVSQSPRYKVAKRGQDVALRCDPISGHVSLFWYQQALGQGPEFLTYFQNEAQLDKSGLPSDRFFAERPEGSVSTLKIQRTQQEDSAVYLCASSLVGGADNEQFFGPGTRLTVL.

This clone came up once. This chain joins TRBV3-1 (or the pseudogene TRBV3-2) and TRBJ2-5; possibly TRBD2 for D (6 bases). This CDR3 is 14 amino acids long. Germline loops: CDR1 LGHDT, CDR2 YNNKEL (reference sequence). Trimming cost V 5 bases and J 4 bases, with 14 bases left between them. Here the CDR3 reads CASSDSGRGETQYF. The CDR3 DNA reads TGTGCCAGCAGCGATAGCGGTCGAGGAGAGACCCAGTACTTC.

V usage is TRBV6-6 and J usage is TRBJ1-4, with 9 bases aligning to TRBD1. The CDR3 is 16 residues long. Germline trimming cut 6 bases from V and 4 bases from J; bases unmatched to any gene: 9. CDR1 and CDR2 from the germline V gene are MNHNY and SVGAGI (reference sequence). The CDR3 region has the DNA TGTGCCAGCAGCACGCCCGGGACAGGGATTAATGAAAAACTGTTTTTT. Amino acids: CASSTPGTGINEKLFF.

The chain joins TRBV18 to TRBJ1-4, with no clear D. Trimming took off 1 base at V and 8 bases at J, with 14 bases between the two ends. Germline CDR1 reads KGHSH; CDR2 reads LQKENI. This CDR3 comprises 15 residues. The CDR3 sequence: CASSPQESEGEKLFF. The CDR3 bases are TGTGCCAGCTCACCACAAGAGTCAGAGGGCGAAAAACTGTTTTTT.

The V call is TRBV27, the J call TRBJ1-2; 7 bases are shared with TRBD1. Losses at the gene ends were 3 bases for V and 3 bases for J; bases not matched to a gene: 4. The germline CDR1 and CDR2 sequences are MNHEY and SMNVEV (reference sequence). The CDR3 is 14 residues long. CDR3: CASSLLGGDYGYTF. The DNA of the CDR3 is TGTGCCAGCAGTTTGTTAGGGGGCGACTATGGCTACACCTTC.

The chain is built from TRBV10-2 and TRBJ2-3; D unresolved. The V and J ends lost 3 bases and 3 bases respectively, with 4 bases between them. This CDR3 has 12 amino acids. Germline assignment: CDR1 WSHSY and CDR2 SAAADI. The CDR3 reads CASSDGTDTQYF. Written as DNA, the CDR3 is TGCGCCAGCAGTGACGGGACAGATACGCAGTATTTT.

The V gene is TRBV15, the J gene TRBJ1-2; 7 bases match TRBD1. The germline gives CDR1 LNHNV, CDR2 YYDKDF (reference sequence). The CDR3 sequence is 14 residues long. V shed 0 bases and J 8 bases; nucleotides not matched to a gene: 6. Here the CDR3 reads CATSREGQSLGYTF. The CDR3 nucleotides read TGTGCCACCAGCAGAGAGGGACAGTCTTTGGGCTACACCTTC.

This clone is a singleton in its sample. The genes are TRBV2 and TRBJ2-1; tentatively, D is TRBD2 (7 bases). The V and J ends lost 0 bases and 9 bases respectively, with 9 bases between them. CDR3 size: 13 residues. The germline gives CDR1 SNHLY, CDR2 FYNNEI. The CDR3 DNA follows: TGTGCCAGCAGTGAAGCGGGGGGGCGTGAGCAGTTCTTC. It encodes CASSEAGGREQFF.

This clone is a singleton in its sample. The rearrangement joins TRBV27 to TRBJ2-7; D call uncertain. CDR1 is MNHEY, CDR2 SMNVEV, per germline (reference sequence). Trimming pared 6 bases from V and 3 bases from J, leaving 15 bases between. This CDR3 contains 14 residues. The CDR3 nucleotides read TGTGCCAGCAGCTTAATGGGCCACGTCTACGAGCAGTACTTC. This codes for CASSLMGHVYEQYF.

V usage is TRBV5-1 and J usage is TRBJ1-1; TRBD1 is a possible D gene (6 bases). Germline V gene data show CDR1 as SGHRS and CDR2 as YFSETQ. The length of the CDR3 is 17 residues. V gave up 5 bases and J gave up 1 base, with 21 bases separating them. In nucleotides, the CDR3 is TGCGCCAGCAGGTCAGGGACATCACTATCCGAGAACACTGAAGCTTTCTTT. This translates into CASRSGTSLSENTEAFF.

The chain has TRBV3-1 (or the pseudogene TRBV3-2) and TRBJ1-1; D gene ambiguous. Between the trimmed V and J ends, which lost 4 bases and 0 bases, there was a span of 9 bases. The CDR3 extends over 14 amino acids. Germline V CDR1 and CDR2: LGHDT, YNNKEL (reference sequence). CDR3 amino acids: CASSRLLMNTEAFF. CDR3 in DNA: TGTGCCAGCAGCCGACTTCTAATGAACACTGAAGCTTTCTTT.

The chain recombines TRBV30 with TRBJ1-1, with no clear D. The CDR3 loop spans 14 amino acids. Germline V CDR1 and CDR2: GTSNPN, SVGIG (reference sequence). Trimming shortened V by 3 bases and J by 1 base, and 12 bases separated the two germline ends. The CDR3 sequence: CAWSRRRKNTEAFF. The CDR3 DNA is TGTGCCTGGAGCCGACGGCGGAAGAACACTGAAGCTTTCTTT.